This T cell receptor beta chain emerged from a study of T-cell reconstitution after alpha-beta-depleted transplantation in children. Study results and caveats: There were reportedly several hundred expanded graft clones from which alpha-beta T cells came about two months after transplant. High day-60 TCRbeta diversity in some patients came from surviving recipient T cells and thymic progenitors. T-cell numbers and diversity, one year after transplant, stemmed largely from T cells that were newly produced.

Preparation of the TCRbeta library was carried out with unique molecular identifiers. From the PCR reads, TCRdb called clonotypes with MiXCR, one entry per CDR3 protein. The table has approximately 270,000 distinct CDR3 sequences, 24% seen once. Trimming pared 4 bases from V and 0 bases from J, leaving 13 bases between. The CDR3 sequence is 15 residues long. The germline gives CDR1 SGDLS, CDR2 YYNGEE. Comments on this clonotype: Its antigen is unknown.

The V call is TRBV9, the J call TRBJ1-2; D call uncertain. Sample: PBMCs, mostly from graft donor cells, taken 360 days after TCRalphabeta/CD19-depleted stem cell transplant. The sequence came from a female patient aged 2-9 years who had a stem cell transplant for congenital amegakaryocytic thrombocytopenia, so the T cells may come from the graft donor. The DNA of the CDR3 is TGTGCCAGCAGCCTTCAGGAGGAGACTAACTATGGCTACACCTTC. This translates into CASSLQEETNYGYTF.